These 3 T cell receptor beta chains originate from one sample sequenced in a study of blood T cell repertoires in COVID-19. Measured with immunoSEQ multiplex PCR; TCRdb has only the in-frame clones, and not every one. Of about 200,000 clones listed, around 86% are singletons. The sample consisted of PBMCs or T cells enriched from blood (not recorded which). The receptors derive from a man aged 40-49 years with acute COVID-19.

This clone showed up just once. V usage is TRBV28 and J usage is TRBJ2-7, with 7 bases identical to TRBD2. The CDR3 loop spans 15 amino acids. Germline values: CDR1 MDHEN, CDR2 SYDVKM. Losses at the gene ends were 3 bases for V and 2 bases for J; bases not matched to a gene: 7. For the CDR3, the DNA is TGTGCCAGCAGTTTGGGAGGGGTCTTTACCTACGAGCAGTACTTC. Translated: CASSLGGVFTYEQYF.

The chain uses TRBV5-1 and TRBJ1-4, with unresolved D. V was trimmed by 3 bases and J by 1 base, leaving 7 bases between them. The germline CDR1 and CDR2 sequences are SGHRS and YFSETQ. CDR3 length: 14 residues. The DNA of the CDR3 is TGCGCCAGCAGCTCCGCGGGAACTAATGAAAAACTGTTTTTT. It codes for CASSSAGTNEKLFF.

The chain links TRBV3-1 (or the pseudogene TRBV3-2) to TRBJ2-7; D possibly corresponds to TRBD1 (5 bases). Deletions cut 2 bases from V and 6 bases from J, with 8 bases between. The germline V gene has CDR1 LGHDT and CDR2 YNNKEL (reference sequence). The CDR3 covers 12 residues. The CDR3 protein is CASSQTTGEQYF. The CDR3 DNA sequence: TGTGCCAGCAGCCAAACCACAGGCGAGCAGTACTTC.